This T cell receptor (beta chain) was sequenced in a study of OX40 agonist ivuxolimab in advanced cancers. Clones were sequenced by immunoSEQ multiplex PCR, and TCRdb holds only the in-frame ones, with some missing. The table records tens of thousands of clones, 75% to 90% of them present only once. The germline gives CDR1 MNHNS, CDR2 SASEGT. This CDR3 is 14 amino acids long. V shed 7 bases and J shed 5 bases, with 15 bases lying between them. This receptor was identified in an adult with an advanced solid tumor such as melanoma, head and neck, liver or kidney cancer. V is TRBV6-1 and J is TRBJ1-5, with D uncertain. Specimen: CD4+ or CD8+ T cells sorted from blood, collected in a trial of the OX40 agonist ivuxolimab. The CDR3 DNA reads TGTGCCAGCAAGGCACCCGGGTCTCATCAGCCCCAGCATTTT. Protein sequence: CASKAPGSHQPQHF.